A single sample is the source of the 32 T cell receptor beta chains below, sequenced in a study of beta chain features in type 1 diabetes. Expressed TCRB transcripts were sequenced, since all the RNA that had been isolated was reverse transcribed. The table came from immunoSEQ multiplex PCR; TCRdb's copy has only in-frame clones and leaves some out. The table records around 280,000 clones, approximately 8% of them present only once. Sequenced: central memory CD4+ T cells from blood. The receptors were gathered from a woman aged 18 to 35 in good health.

This clone was observed many times. The chain recombines TRBV29-1 with TRBJ1-2; TRBD1 agrees at 7 bases. The CDR3 length is 14 residues. With V trimmed by 3 bases and J by 8 bases, 12 bases remained unmatched. Germline V CDR1 and CDR2: SQVTM, ANQGSEA. This CDR3 is CSVEVGTGDMGYTF. CDR3 nucleotide sequence: TGCAGCGTTGAGGTGGGAACAGGGGATATGGGCTACACCTTC.

This clone was observed at least ten times. V gene TRBV7-9 combines with J gene TRBJ2-1; 11 bases align to TRBD1. The V and J ends lost 8 bases and 0 bases, in that order; junction bases with no gene match: 0. From germline, CDR1 is SEHNR and CDR2 FQNEAQ (reference sequence). The length of the CDR3 is 14 residues. The CDR3 reads CASGTGGSYNEQFF. Here the CDR3 DNA reads TGTGCCAGCGGGACAGGGGGCTCCTACAATGAGCAGTTCTTC.

This clone was detected ten times or more. The V and J genes are TRBV7-9 and TRBJ2-1; D is ambiguous. The CDR3 is 11 residues long. Germline assignment: CDR1 SEHNR and CDR2 FQNEAQ (reference sequence). V shed 3 bases and J shed 6 bases, with 3 bases lying between them. This CDR3 reads CASSLVNEQFF. For the CDR3, the DNA is TGTGCCAGCAGCTTGGTCAATGAGCAGTTCTTC.

This clone was seen more than once but under ten times. The V gene is TRBV4-2, the J gene TRBJ1-3; TRBD1 matches 9 bases. Germline CDR1 and CDR2: LGHNA and YNFKEQ. Trimming removed 2 bases from V and 8 bases from J; junction bases left unmatched: 7. This CDR3 contains 15 residues. CDR3 in DNA: TGTGCCAGCAGCCAATACGGGACAGGGACGGACACCATATATTTT. Its protein is CASSQYGTGTDTIYF.

This clone was observed a handful of times. CDR3 nucleotide sequence: TGTGCCACCTCCCTTAGGGAGACCCAGTACTTC. Its translation is CATSLRETQYF. The rearrangement joins TRBV7-9 to TRBJ2-5; D remains unclear. The V gene's germline CDR1 is SEHNR and CDR2 FQNEAQ (reference sequence). V lost 10 bases, J lost 5 bases, and 11 bases lay in between. The length of the CDR3 is 11 residues. The full variable domain, rest sourced from reference TRBV7-9 and TRBJ2-5, is DTGVSQNPRHKITKRGQNVTFRCDPISEHNRLYWYRQTLGQGPEFLTYFQNEAQLEKSRLLSDRFSAERPKGSFSTLEIQRTEQGDSAMYLCATSLRETQYFGPGTRLLVL.

V gene TRBV7-8 combines with J gene TRBJ2-1, with 10 nucleotides matching TRBD1. The CDR3 totals 15 residues. The germline CDR1 and CDR2 sequences are SGHVS and FQNEAQ. V shed 4 bases, J shed 6 bases, and the junction held 6 bases outside the gene matches. CDR3 sequence: CASSYAGTGVNEQFF. DNA for the CDR3: TGTGCCAGCAGCTATGCCGGGACAGGGGTCAATGAGCAGTTCTTC.

The chain uses TRBV7-9 and TRBJ2-3; D is ambiguous. This CDR3 has 12 amino acids. Trimming shortened V by 5 bases and J by 6 bases, and 9 bases separated the two germline ends. In germline, CDR1 is SEHNR, CDR2 FQNEAQ (reference sequence). The CDR3 sequence: CASSLKTDTQYF. The CDR3 bases are TGTGCCAGCAGCCTAAAAACGGATACGCAGTATTTT.

This clone has only a few counts. The rearrangement links TRBV9 to TRBJ1-1; D ambiguous. V was clipped by 3 bases and J by 8 bases, with 14 bases between them. Germline values: CDR1 SGDLS, CDR2 YYNGEE. The CDR3 has 13 residues. The DNA of the CDR3 is TGTGCCAGCAGCGAGGGTTTAACACACGAAGCTTTCTTT. Translating gives CASSEGLTHEAFF.

CDR3 nucleotides: TGTGCCAGCAGCCAAGACGGAACTAGACCTGCGCAGTACTTC. Amino acid sequence: CASSQDGTRPAQYF. The chain uses TRBV14 and TRBJ2-5; D perhaps matches TRBD2 (5 bases). V gave up 0 bases and J gave up 11 bases, with 16 bases separating them. The CDR3 has 14 residues. In germline, CDR1 is SGHDN, CDR2 FVKESK.

The chain uses TRBV11-2 and TRBJ1-3; TRBD1 matches at 9 bases. The CDR3 spans 17 residues. Losses at the gene ends were 6 bases for V and 4 bases for J; bases not matched to a gene: 13. The germline CDR1 and CDR2 sequences are SGHAT and FQNNGV. The DNA for the CDR3 is TGTGCCAGCAGGCATGAACGGGACAGGGCCCGGGGAAACACCATATATTTT. This encodes CASRHERDRARGNTIYF.

This clone was seen at least ten times. The chain employs TRBV4-1 and TRBJ2-2, with 9 bases aligning to TRBD2. J was trimmed by 4 bases and V by 1 base; bases with no gene match: 4. CDR1 and CDR2 from the germline V gene are MGHRA and YSYEKL. The CDR3 is 16 residues long. The CDR3 sequence is CASSQGRGGFTGELFF. For the CDR3, the DNA is TGCGCCAGCAGCCAAGGGCGGGGGGGCTTCACCGGGGAGCTGTTTTTT.

This clone occurred many times. The chain is built from TRBV5-6 and TRBJ2-1, with 7 bases aligning to TRBD1. The germline V gene has CDR1 SGHDT and CDR2 YYEEEE. The CDR3 runs 15 residues. V shed 3 bases and J 8 bases; nucleotides not matched to a gene: 11. The CDR3 sequence is CASSYGPGTEYEQFF. Here the CDR3 DNA reads TGTGCCAGCAGCTACGGTCCCGGGACAGAGTATGAGCAGTTCTTC.

The chain combines TRBV7-6 with TRBJ2-7, with D tentatively TRBD2 (5 bases). V lost 7 bases and J 0 bases, leaving 13 bases between the germline ends. The V gene's germline CDR1 is SGHVS and CDR2 FNYEAQ. CDR3 length: 14 residues. This chain's CDR3 is CASNSGTDSYEQYF. The CDR3 region has the DNA TGTGCCAGCAACAGCGGAACGGACTCCTACGAGCAGTACTTC.

V and J are TRBV2 and TRBJ1-2; TRBD1 is a possible D gene (6 bases). V was shortened by 8 bases and J by 4 bases, with 17 bases between the two germline ends. Germline CDR1 reads SNHLY; CDR2 reads FYNNEI. The CDR3 consists of 14 residues. The CDR3 DNA reads as TGTGCCAGCCGTTTCCGACAGGATGTCTATGGCTACACCTTC. It encodes CASRFRQDVYGYTF. Full variable domain (rest looked up from reference TRBV2 and TRBJ1-2): EPEVTQTPSHQVTQMGQEVILRCVPISNHLYFYWYRQILGQKVEFLVSFYNNEISEKSEIFDDQFSVERPDGSNFTLKIRSTKLEDSAMYFCASRFRQDVYGYTFGSGTRLTVV.

This clone showed up just a few times. The rearrangement links TRBV5-5 to TRBJ2-5; no clear D. V lost 2 bases, J lost 1 base, and 3 bases lay in between. The germline gives CDR1 SGHKS, CDR2 YYEKEE (reference sequence). The CDR3 runs to 12 residues. CDR3 nucleotides: TGTGCCAGCAGCTTCACCCAAGAGACCCAGTACTTC. Its translation is CASSFTQETQYF.

V usage is TRBV18 and J usage is TRBJ1-4, with TRBD1 as a possible D gene (6 bases). The V and J ends lost 0 bases and 8 bases respectively, with 19 bases between them. The CDR3 contains 17 residues. CDR1 is KGHSH and CDR2 is LQKENI in the germline V gene. The CDR3 DNA sequence: TGTGCCAGCTCACCACCGGGGTTCAACAGGGTAACGGAAAAACTGTTTTTT. It codes for CASSPPGFNRVTEKLFF.

This clone was seen only a few times. V usage is TRBV15 and J usage is TRBJ2-7; possibly TRBD2 for D (6 bases). The V and J ends lost 0 bases and 7 bases respectively, with 13 bases between them. There are 14 residues in the CDR3. CDR1 LNHNV and CDR2 YYDKDF come from the germline V gene (reference sequence). CDR3 sequence (DNA): TGTGCCACCAGCAGAGACAGGGACTTCGGGGAGCAGTACTTC. Translation: CATSRDRDFGEQYF.

This clone turned up a few times. CDR3 DNA sequence: TGTGCCAGCAGCTTATCTAGCGGGTCCTCCTACGAGCAGTACTTC. It specifies CASSLSSGSSYEQYF. The chain joins TRBV7-2 to TRBJ2-7, with 8 nucleotides matching TRBD2. Unmatched junction bases numbered 3, after V lost 2 bases and J lost 0 bases. This CDR3 has 15 residues. Germline assignment: CDR1 SGHTA and CDR2 FQGNSA.

The chain joins TRBV5-1 to TRBJ1-6; TRBD1 matches at 9 bases. The CDR3 has 16 amino acids. The V gene end was trimmed by 4 bases and the J gene end by 4 bases; junction bases not matched to a gene: 6. The germline V gene has CDR1 SGHRS and CDR2 YFSETQ. CDR3 coding DNA: TGCGCCAGCAGCCCAGCCGGGACAGGGTATAATTCACCCCTCCACTTT. This sequence encodes CASSPAGTGYNSPLHF. The variable domain in full, with the rest retrieved from reference TRBV5-1 and TRBJ1-6, is KAGVTQTPRYLIKTRGQQVTLSCSPISGHRSVSWYQQTPGQGLQFLFEYFSETQRNKGNFPGRFSGRQFSNSRSEMNVSTLELGDSALYLCASSPAGTGYNSPLHFGNGTRLTVT.

This chain links TRBV27 with TRBJ1-2, with TRBD1 as a possible D gene (6 bases). V lost 6 bases and J lost 1, with 18 bases in between. CDR1 is MNHEY and CDR2 is SMNVEV in the germline V gene (reference sequence). This CDR3 comprises 16 residues. CDR3: CASSHSRGEVNYGYTF. The CDR3 nucleotides are TGTGCCAGCAGCCACTCCAGGGGAGAGGTTAACTATGGCTACACCTTC.

This clone has a handful of counts. This chain links TRBV6-1 with TRBJ2-7; 12 nucleotides agree with TRBD1. The CDR3 length is 13 residues. The J segment lost 5 bases and the V segment lost 6 bases, leaving 2 bases of the junction unmatched. Looked up from germline, CDR1 is MNHNS and CDR2 is SASEGT. The CDR3 bases are TGTGCCAGCAGAGGGACAGGGGGCCACGAGCAGTACTTC. This sequence encodes CASRGTGGHEQYF.

The genes are TRBV2 and TRBJ1-1; D unclear. The CDR3 contains 13 residues. Trimming removed 4 bases at V and 0 bases at J, with 6 bases between. Germline CDR1 and CDR2: SNHLY and FYNNEI. CDR3 sequence reads: CASSGMMNTEAFF. The CDR3 nucleotides are TGTGCCAGCAGTGGAATGATGAACACTGAAGCTTTCTTT.

This clone was counted once. The chain joins TRBV14 to TRBJ1-2, with 8 bases that match TRBD1. The CDR3 consists of 14 residues. Germline trimming cut 5 bases from V and 8 bases from J; bases unmatched to any gene: 10. Per the germline V gene, CDR1 is SGHDN and CDR2 is FVKESK. The CDR3: CASSSLDRDAGYTF. CDR3 in DNA: TGTGCCAGCAGCTCCTTGGACAGGGACGCGGGCTACACCTTC.

With respect to this clone: The same CDR3 can be traced to other DNA sequences in this sample. The CDR3 spells CASRGRGRGGELFF. In nucleotides, the CDR3 is TGTGCCAGCAGAGGTAGGGGCCGCGGCGGGGAGCTGTTTTTT. This sequence joins TRBV27 and TRBJ2-2; D is possibly TRBD1 (5 bases). V shed 6 bases and J shed 7 bases, with 15 bases lying between them. This CDR3 is 14 amino acids long. Germline values: CDR1 MNHEY, CDR2 SMNVEV (reference sequence).

This clone has more than one count but fewer than ten. The chain employs TRBV5-4 and TRBJ2-3, with 7 bases aligning to TRBD2. J was trimmed by 2 bases and V by 5 bases; bases with no gene match: 8. The CDR3 is made up of 15 amino acids. The germline V gene has CDR1 SGHNT and CDR2 YYREEE (reference sequence). CDR3 nucleotides: TGTGCCAGCAGGTCAGCGGGGTCCATCACAGATACGCAGTATTTT. The encoded protein is CASRSAGSITDTQYF. Complete variable domain (other parts from reference TRBV5-4 and TRBJ2-3): ETGVTQSPTHLIKTRGQQVTLRCSSQSGHNTVSWYQQALGQGPQFIFQYYREEENGRGNFPPRFSGLQFPNYSSELNVNALELDDSALYLCASRSAGSITDTQYFGPGTRLTVL.

This clone came up a few times. J is TRBJ2-3 and V is TRBV5-1; TRBD1 aligns across 8 bases. J gave up 6 bases and V 3 bases, and 6 bases lay outside the gene matches. This CDR3 is 14 amino acids long. CDR1 and CDR2 (germline): SGHRS, YFSETQ. CDR3: CASSWAGGGDTQYF. The CDR3 DNA reads TGCGCCAGCAGCTGGGCAGGGGGCGGGGATACGCAGTATTTT.

This clone was observed a few times. The rearrangement links TRBV19 to TRBJ2-1; the D gene is possibly TRBD2 (7 bases). The germline CDR1 and CDR2 sequences are LNHDA and SQIVND (reference sequence). Trimming removed 10 bases at V and 7 bases at J, with 23 bases between. The CDR3 runs 15 residues. The DNA for the CDR3 is TGTGCCACCCGGCCCCGGGGGGCCGAAATTAATGAGCAGTTCTTC. Protein product: CATRPRGAEINEQFF.

The sample holds many counts of this clone. The chain uses TRBV6-5 and TRBJ1-4; tentatively, D is TRBD1 (6 bases). Germline CDR1 and CDR2: MNHEY and SVGAGI. This CDR3 is built from 13 residues. V lost 6 bases, J lost 6 bases, and 11 bases lay in between. CDR3 in DNA: TGTGCCAGCAGCCTTCCAGGGGATGAAAAACTGTTTTTT. Translation gives CASSLPGDEKLFF.

This clone was counted ten times or more. The sample carries other DNA sequences with the same CDR3. The chain is built from TRBV11-2 and TRBJ2-1; D remains ambiguous. Germline V gene lookup returns CDR1 SGHAT and CDR2 FQNNGV. V gave up 5 bases and J gave up 0 bases, with 8 bases separating them. This CDR3 has 14 residues. The CDR3 loop reads CASSLGPSYNEQFF. The DNA of the CDR3 is TGTGCCAGCAGCCTCGGGCCCTCCTACAATGAGCAGTTCTTC.

CDR3 nucleotides: TGTGCCAGCAGTTTAAGGACCACCGGAAACACCATATATTTT. It yields the protein CASSLRTTGNTIYF. The chain is built from TRBV28 and TRBJ1-3, with no clear D. The V end was cut by 2 bases, the J end by 4 bases, with 9 bases between. CDR3 size: 14 residues. Germline lookup yields CDR1 MDHEN and CDR2 SYDVKM.

At least ten counts were recorded for this clone. V and J are TRBV7-2 and TRBJ1-5; D perhaps matches TRBD1 (5 bases). The CDR3 is 15 residues long. Germline CDR1 SGHTA, CDR2 FQGNSA. V gave up 7 bases and J gave up 3 bases, with 16 bases separating them. The chain's CDR3 is CASNDYGGDNQPQHF. For the CDR3, the DNA is TGTGCCAGCAACGACTACGGGGGGGACAATCAGCCCCAGCATTTT.

This clone was counted a few times. This chain joins TRBV2 and TRBJ2-1; TRBD1 aligns across 9 bases. V was pared by 6 bases and J by 4 bases, with 4 bases of the junction left unmatched. This CDR3 has 14 residues. Germline values: CDR1 SNHLY, CDR2 FYNNEI. CDR3 nucleotides: TGTGCCAGCAGGGACAGGGGTTCGTACAATGAGCAGTTCTTC. It translates to CASRDRGSYNEQFF.